These T cell receptor beta chains were read from a single sample in a study of blood T cell repertoires in COVID-19. Some clones are missing from TCRdb's copy, which holds only in-frame ones; the method was immunoSEQ multiplex PCR. The table has tens of thousands of clones, about 91% seen once. Input material: peripheral blood. Receptors originate from a woman older than 75 with acute or convalescent COVID-19. Both conserved end residues are part of each CDR3. D genes are given only for firm matches. The size entry is marked missing in some rows and otherwise reads once, few, many or a size class.

clone_size j_call d_call v_call cdr3_aa cdr3_nt
. TRBJ2-1 TRBD2 TRBV7-9 CASSFGLAGGHEQFF TGTGCCAGCAGCTTTGGACTAGCGGGAGGGCATGAGCAGTTCTTC
few TRBJ1-1 TRBD1 TRBV6-5 CASNAPGTGVTEAFF TGTGCCAGCAACGCCCCCGGGACAGGGGTCACTGAAGCTTTCTTT
. TRBJ2-7 TRBD2 TRBV5-1 CASSLASGVSYEQYF TGCGCCAGCAGCTTGGCCAGCGGGGTTTCGTACGAGCAGTACTTC
. TRBJ1-6 TRBD1 TRBV6-5 CASRPPGQRNSPLHF TGTGCCAGCAGACCCCCGGGACAGAGGAATTCACCCCTCCACTTT
. TRBJ1-5 . TRBV4-3 CASSQEFQGGRPQHF TGCGCCAGCAGCCAAGAGTTCCAGGGAGGACGGCCCCAGCATTTT
. TRBJ2-2 TRBD1 TRBV7-2 CASSLGGQGAGELFF TGTGCCAGCAGCTTAGGGGGACAGGGTGCCGGGGAGCTGTTTTTT
. TRBJ1-1 TRBD1 TRBV29-1 CSYLDRGRGNTEAFF TGCAGCTACCTCGACAGGGGACGGGGGAACACTGAAGCTTTCTTT
. TRBJ2-1 . TRBV24-1 CATSDPPGNEQFF TGTGCCACCAGTGATCCCCCCGGCAATGAGCAGTTCTTC
. TRBJ2-5 . TRBV3-1/TRBV3-2 CASSQDLGGETQYF TGTGCCAGCAGCCAAGATCTTGGGGGGGAGACCCAGTACTTC
once TRBJ1-1 . TRBV7-2 CASSLMGDSGGTEAFF TGTGCCAGCAGCTTAATGGGCGACAGTGGCGGCACTGAAGCTTTCTTT
. TRBJ1-4 . TRBV3-1/TRBV3-2 CASSLRQAFNEKLFF TGTGCCAGCAGCCTCCGACAGGCTTTTAATGAAAAACTGTTTTTT
. TRBJ2-1 . TRBV11-2 CASSSWDTESSYNEQFF TGTGCCAGCAGCTCTTGGGACACCGAGAGCTCCTACAATGAGCAGTTCTTC
. TRBJ1-5 TRBD1 TRBV3-1/TRBV3-2 CASSHSTGTGGEPQHF TGTGCCAGCAGCCACAGCACCGGGACAGGGGGGGAGCCCCAGCATTTT
once TRBJ2-1 . TRBV18 CASSPPRTTYNEQFF TGTGCCAGCTCACCACCTAGGACTACCTACAATGAGCAGTTCTTC
. TRBJ2-1 TRBD2 TRBV5-6 CASSAFTSGNPTMAEQFF TGTGCCAGCAGCGCTTTCACTAGCGGGAACCCTACCATGGCTGAGCAGTTCTTC
. TRBJ1-3 . TRBV3-1/TRBV3-2 CASSQESPGGPGNTIYF TGTGCCAGCAGCCAAGAAAGCCCGGGTGGCCCCGGAAACACCATATATTTT
. TRBJ1-2 . TRBV12-3/TRBV12-4 CASRGTGGNGYTF TGTGCCAGCAGGGGAACAGGTGGGAATGGCTACACCTTC
. TRBJ1-1 . TRBV7-2 CASSLDLRNTEAFF TGTGCCAGCAGCTTAGACTTACGGAACACTGAAGCTTTCTTT
. TRBJ1-1 . TRBV9 CASSFGQLNTEAFF TGTGCCAGCAGCTTTGGACAGCTGAACACTGAAGCTTTCTTT